The rows below give T cell receptor beta chains drawn from one sample of a study of CD8+ T cells in alopecia areata. Assay used: immunoSEQ multiplex PCR; TCRdb lists only in-frame clones, some missing. The sample consists of about 140,000 clones, about 85% of them appearing once. The material sequenced was CD8+ T cells sorted from blood, taken at week 4, from a patient treated with tofacitinib. The receptors here all came from a human donor with alopecia areata. Both conserved end residues are part of each CDR3. The D gene is left open where the match is weak. Size values are once, few and many counts, or a class for expanded clones, and some rows have none.

cdr3_length j_call clone_size d_call v_call cdr3_aa cdr3_nt
8 TRBJ2-3 . . TRBV29-1 CSVAWGLF TGCAGCGTTGCTTGGGGGCTTTTT
14 TRBJ2-1 few . TRBV29-1 CSVDRQIFINEQFF TGCAGCGTTGACCGGCAGATTTTTATCAATGAGCAGTTCTTC
14 TRBJ2-1 . TRBD1 TRBV6-6 CATDRYGSYNEQFF TGTGCCACGGACAGGTATGGCTCCTACAATGAGCAGTTCTTC
18 TRBJ2-1 . TRBD2 TRBV5-1 CASSLEGASGRPGNEQFF TGCGCCAGCAGCTTGGAAGGGGCTAGCGGGAGGCCAGGCAATGAGCAGTTCTTC
12 TRBJ2-1 . . TRBV27 CASSLPGNEQFF TGTGCCAGCAGCCTCCCCGGCAATGAGCAGTTCTTC
15 TRBJ2-2 few TRBD1 TRBV7-2 CASSARWQGAGELFF TGTGCCAGCAGCGCGCGCTGGCAGGGGGCCGGGGAGCTGTTTTTT
14 TRBJ2-7 . . TRBV27 CASSLSQGGSEQYF TGTGCCAGCAGTTTATCCCAAGGAGGCTCCGAGCAGTACTTC
12 TRBJ2-1 . . TRBV29-1 CSVVGLFGEQFF TGCAGCGTTGTGGGGCTCTTCGGGGAGCAGTTCTTC
11 TRBJ2-1 . . TRBV30 CAWTDSNEQFF TGTGCCTGGACCGACAGTAATGAGCAGTTCTTC
17 TRBJ2-3 . . TRBV13 CASSLGTGPTSTDTQYF TGTGCCAGCAGCTTAGGAACAGGGCCAACTAGCACAGATACGCAGTATTTT
15 TRBJ2-1 . . TRBV11-2 CASSPRDTGGNEQFF TGTGCCAGCAGCCCCCGGGACACGGGGGGCAATGAGCAGTTCTTC
15 TRBJ2-3 once . TRBV6-6 CASSSTGFSTDTQYF TGTGCCAGCAGTTCTACAGGGTTTAGCACAGATACGCAGTATTTT
13 TRBJ2-7 . . TRBV7-8 CASSHGQTYEQYF TGTGCCAGCAGCCACGGACAGACCTACGAGCAGTACTTC
14 TRBJ2-5 once TRBD2 TRBV6-5 CASKAGGEGETQYF TGTGCCAGCAAAGCGGGAGGAGAGGGAGAGACCCAGTACTTC
13 TRBJ1-4 . . TRBV29-1 CSVVAGTNEKLFF TGCAGCGTTGTGGCCGGGACTAATGAAAAACTGTTTTTT
16 TRBJ2-3 . TRBD2 TRBV7-2 CASSFLLAESTDTQYF TGTGCCAGCAGCTTCCTACTAGCGGAAAGCACAGATACGCAGTATTTT
14 TRBJ2-2 . . TRBV6-5 CASSPAPGAGELFF TGTGCCAGCAGTCCCGCTCCGGGGGCCGGGGAGCTGTTTTTT
18 TRBJ2-7 . TRBD2 TRBV11-1 CASSAAVLGLAGSYEQYF TGTGCCAGCAGCGCAGCCGTATTGGGTCTAGCGGGGTCCTACGAGCAGTACTTC
14 TRBJ1-1 . . TRBV6-1 CASSEEGVWTEAFF TGTGCCAGCAGTGAGGAGGGGGTATGGACTGAAGCTTTCTTT
13 TRBJ2-7 . . TRBV13 CASSQQGADEQYF TGTGCCAGCAGCCAACAGGGCGCGGACGAGCAGTACTTC
16 TRBJ2-3 few TRBD2 TRBV13 CASSPSGGAFTDTQYF TGTGCCAGCAGCCCGAGCGGGGGGGCGTTCACAGATACGCAGTATTTT
11 TRBJ2-1 few . TRBV7-9 CASSLRPEEFF TGTGCCAGCAGCTTACGTCCCGAGGAGTTCTTC